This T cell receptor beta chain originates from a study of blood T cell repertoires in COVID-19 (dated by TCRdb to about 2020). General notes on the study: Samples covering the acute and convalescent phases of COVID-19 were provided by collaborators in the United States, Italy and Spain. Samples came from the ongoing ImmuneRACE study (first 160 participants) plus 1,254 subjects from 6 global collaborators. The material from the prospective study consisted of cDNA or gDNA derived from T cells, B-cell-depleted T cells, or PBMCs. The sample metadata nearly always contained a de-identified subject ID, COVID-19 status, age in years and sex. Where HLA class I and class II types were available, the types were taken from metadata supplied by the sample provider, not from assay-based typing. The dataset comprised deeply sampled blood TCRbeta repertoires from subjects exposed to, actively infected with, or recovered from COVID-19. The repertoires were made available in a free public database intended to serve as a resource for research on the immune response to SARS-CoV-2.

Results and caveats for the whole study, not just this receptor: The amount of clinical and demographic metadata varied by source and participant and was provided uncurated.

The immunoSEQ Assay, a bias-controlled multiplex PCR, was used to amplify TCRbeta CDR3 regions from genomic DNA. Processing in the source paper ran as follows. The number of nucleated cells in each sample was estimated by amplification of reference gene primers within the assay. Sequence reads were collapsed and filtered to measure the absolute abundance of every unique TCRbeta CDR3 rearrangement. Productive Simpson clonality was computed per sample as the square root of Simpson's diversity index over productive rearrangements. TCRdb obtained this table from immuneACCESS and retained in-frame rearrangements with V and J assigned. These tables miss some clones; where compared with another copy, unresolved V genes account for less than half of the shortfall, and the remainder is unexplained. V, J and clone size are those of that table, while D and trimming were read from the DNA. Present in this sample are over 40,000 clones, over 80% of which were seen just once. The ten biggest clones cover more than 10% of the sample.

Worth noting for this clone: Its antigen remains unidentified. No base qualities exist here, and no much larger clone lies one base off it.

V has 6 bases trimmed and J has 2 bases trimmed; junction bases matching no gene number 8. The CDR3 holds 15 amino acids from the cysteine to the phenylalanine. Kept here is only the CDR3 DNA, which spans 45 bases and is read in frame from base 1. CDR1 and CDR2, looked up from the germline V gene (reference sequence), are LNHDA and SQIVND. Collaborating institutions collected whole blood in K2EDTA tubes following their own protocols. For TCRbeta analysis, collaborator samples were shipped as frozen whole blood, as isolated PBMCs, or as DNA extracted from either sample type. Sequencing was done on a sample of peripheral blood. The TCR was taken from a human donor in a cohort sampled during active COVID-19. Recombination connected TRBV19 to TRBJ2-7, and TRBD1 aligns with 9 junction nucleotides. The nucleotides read TGTGCCAGTAGGACGGCCGGGACAGGGCCCTACGAGCAGTACTTC. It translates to CASRTAGTGPYEQYF.